These 10 T cell receptor beta chains were all obtained from the same sample, sequenced in a study of control samples from healthy donors and cancer patients. TCRdb's copy holds only in-frame clones and misses some; the assay was immunoSEQ multiplex PCR. The sample carries approximately 170,000 clones, over 85% recorded once. The sample was blood. The receptors here all came from an older woman in good health.

The V gene is TRBV6-5, the J gene TRBJ1-6; 8 nucleotides agree with TRBD1. The CDR3 extends over 16 amino acids. The junction had 5 bases not matched to a gene; V was cut back by 0 bases and J by 7 bases. Germline values: CDR1 MNHEY, CDR2 SVGAGI. Written as DNA, the CDR3 is TGTGCCAGCAGTTACTCTAACAGGGGGGGAAATTCACCCCTCCACTTT. Its translation is CASSYSNRGGNSPLHF.

The chain recombines TRBV19 with TRBJ1-1; D unclear. Between the trimmed V and J ends, which lost 6 bases and 6 bases, there was a span of 8 bases. The V gene's germline CDR1 is LNHDA and CDR2 SQIVND (reference sequence). The CDR3 extends over 11 amino acids. The CDR3 coding sequence is TGTGCCAGTAGGGACGTCGCTGAAGCTTTCTTT. This codes for CASRDVAEAFF.

The J gene is TRBJ2-3, the V gene TRBV5-4, with 12 bases matching TRBD1. The V gene's germline CDR1 is SGHNT and CDR2 YYREEE (reference sequence). V shed 0 bases, J shed 6 bases, and the junction held 5 bases outside the gene matches. This CDR3 is 16 amino acids long. CDR3 nucleotides: TGTGCCAGCAGCTTGGGGGGACAGGGGGCGATGGATACGCAGTATTTT. This sequence encodes CASSLGGQGAMDTQYF.

This chain joins TRBV2 and TRBJ2-5; 9 bases fit TRBD1. The CDR3 extends over 14 amino acids. CDR1 is SNHLY and CDR2 is FYNNEI in the germline V gene. With 9 bases clipped from V and 7 bases from J, the junction kept 12 bases outside the gene matches. The DNA of the CDR3 is TGTGCCAGTGGGGGACAGGGAAAGAAGGGGACCCAGTACTTC. It yields the protein CASGGQGKKGTQYF.

The chain employs TRBV28 and TRBJ1-6, with a possible D match to TRBD1 (6 bases). The V and J ends lost 8 bases and 14 bases respectively, with 13 bases between them. The germline gives CDR1 MDHEN, CDR2 SYDVKM. The CDR3 runs 11 residues. Written as DNA, the CDR3 is TGTGCCAGCCTGACAAGGGACACCCTCCACTTT. Residues: CASLTRDTLHF.

The sample holds one count of this clone. Sequence at one end of the junction differs from germline and may be a read error. This chain connects TRBV7-7 to TRBJ2-7; no clear D gene. The CDR3 has 13 residues. CDR1 is SSHAT, CDR2 FNYEAQ, per germline (reference sequence). The CDR3 is CASSLVPVSKKYF. The CDR3 nucleotides are TGTGCTAGCAGCTTAGTACCGGTCTCCAAGAAGTACTTC. The whole variable domain, filled in from reference TRBV7-7 and TRBJ2-7, reads GAGVSQSPRYKVTKRGQDVTLRCDPISSHATLYWYQQALGQGPEFLTYFNYEAQPDKSGLPSDRFSAERPEGSISTLTIQRTEQRDSAMYRCASSLVPVSKKYFGPGTRLTVT.

The rearrangement joins TRBV6-5 to TRBJ1-5; unclear D gene. Trimming removed 8 bases at V and 0 bases at J, with 14 bases between. The CDR3 has 15 residues. The V gene's germline CDR1 is MNHEY and CDR2 SVGAGI. CDR3: CASHSPGPSNQPQHF. The CDR3 nucleotides read TGTGCCAGCCACTCACCGGGCCCTAGCAATCAGCCCCAGCATTTT.

The CDR3 DNA follows: TGTGCCAGCTCACCAGGCATTGTTGAGAATCAGCCCCAGCATTTT. It yields the protein CASSPGIVENQPQHF. The chain employs TRBV18 and TRBJ1-5; D is undetermined. V was clipped by 2 bases and J by 4 bases, with 12 bases between them. CDR3 size: 15 residues. From germline, CDR1 is KGHSH and CDR2 LQKENI.

This chain links TRBV5-4 with TRBJ1-2; the D gene is possibly TRBD1 (6 bases). CDR3 size: 13 residues. CDR1 and CDR2 from the germline V gene are SGHNT and YYREEE (reference sequence). The V gene lost 4 bases and the J gene lost 8 bases, with 15 bases spanning the gap. The CDR3 nucleotides read TGTGCCAGCAGCCAGCCCCGGGACACAGGCTACACCTTC. Translation: CASSQPRDTGYTF.

The genes are TRBV10-3 and TRBJ1-6, with a tentative D call TRBD1 (6 bases). Germline CDR1 ENHRY, CDR2 SYGVKD. V gave up 2 bases and J gave up 13 bases, with 15 bases separating them. CDR3 length equals 14 residues. The CDR3 DNA follows: TGTGCCATCAGTGAGCCGAACACGGGGGCGCCCCTCCACTTT. Protein product: CAISEPNTGAPLHF.